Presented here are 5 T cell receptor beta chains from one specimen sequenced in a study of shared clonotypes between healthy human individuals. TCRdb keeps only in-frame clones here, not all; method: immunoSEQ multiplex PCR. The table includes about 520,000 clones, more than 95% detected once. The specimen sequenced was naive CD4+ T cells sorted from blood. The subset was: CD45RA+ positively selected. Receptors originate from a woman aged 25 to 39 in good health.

The CDR3 here is CAISRGGASYEQYF. The CDR3 DNA is TGTGCCATCAGTCGCGGCGGGGCCTCCTACGAGCAGTACTTC. The chain links TRBV10-3 to TRBJ2-7; D perhaps matches TRBD2 (6 bases). This CDR3 is built from 14 residues. CDR1 is ENHRY, CDR2 SYGVKD, per germline. V lost 5 bases and J lost 0, with 11 bases in between.

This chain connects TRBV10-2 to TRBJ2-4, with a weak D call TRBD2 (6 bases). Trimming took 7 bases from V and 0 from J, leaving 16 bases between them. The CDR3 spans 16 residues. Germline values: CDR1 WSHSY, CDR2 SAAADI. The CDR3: CASTLDGGVAKNIQYF. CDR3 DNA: TGCGCCAGCACCCTGGACGGGGGAGTAGCCAAAAACATTCAGTACTTC.

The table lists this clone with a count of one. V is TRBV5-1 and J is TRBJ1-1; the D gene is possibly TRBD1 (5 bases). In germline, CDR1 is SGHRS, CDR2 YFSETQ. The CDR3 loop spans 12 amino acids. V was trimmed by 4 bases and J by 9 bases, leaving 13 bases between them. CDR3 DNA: TGCGCCAGCAGCCTTGAGCAGGGTAAAGCTTTCTTT. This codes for CASSLEQGKAFF.

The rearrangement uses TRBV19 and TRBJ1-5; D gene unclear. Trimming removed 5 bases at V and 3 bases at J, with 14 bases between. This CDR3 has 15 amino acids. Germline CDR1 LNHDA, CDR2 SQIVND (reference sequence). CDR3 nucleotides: TGTGCCAGTAGTGGGTCACCTCAAACCAATCAGCCCCAGCATTTT. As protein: CASSGSPQTNQPQHF.

The CDR3 loop reads CASSQLMDTEAFF. Written as DNA, the CDR3 is TGTGCCAGCAGCCAATTAATGGACACTGAAGCTTTCTTT. The genes are TRBV5-4 and TRBJ1-1; no firm D call. The CDR3 is 13 amino acids. Trimming pared 4 bases from V and 3 bases from J, leaving 10 bases between. CDR1 and CDR2 from the germline V gene are SGHNT and YYREEE (reference sequence).